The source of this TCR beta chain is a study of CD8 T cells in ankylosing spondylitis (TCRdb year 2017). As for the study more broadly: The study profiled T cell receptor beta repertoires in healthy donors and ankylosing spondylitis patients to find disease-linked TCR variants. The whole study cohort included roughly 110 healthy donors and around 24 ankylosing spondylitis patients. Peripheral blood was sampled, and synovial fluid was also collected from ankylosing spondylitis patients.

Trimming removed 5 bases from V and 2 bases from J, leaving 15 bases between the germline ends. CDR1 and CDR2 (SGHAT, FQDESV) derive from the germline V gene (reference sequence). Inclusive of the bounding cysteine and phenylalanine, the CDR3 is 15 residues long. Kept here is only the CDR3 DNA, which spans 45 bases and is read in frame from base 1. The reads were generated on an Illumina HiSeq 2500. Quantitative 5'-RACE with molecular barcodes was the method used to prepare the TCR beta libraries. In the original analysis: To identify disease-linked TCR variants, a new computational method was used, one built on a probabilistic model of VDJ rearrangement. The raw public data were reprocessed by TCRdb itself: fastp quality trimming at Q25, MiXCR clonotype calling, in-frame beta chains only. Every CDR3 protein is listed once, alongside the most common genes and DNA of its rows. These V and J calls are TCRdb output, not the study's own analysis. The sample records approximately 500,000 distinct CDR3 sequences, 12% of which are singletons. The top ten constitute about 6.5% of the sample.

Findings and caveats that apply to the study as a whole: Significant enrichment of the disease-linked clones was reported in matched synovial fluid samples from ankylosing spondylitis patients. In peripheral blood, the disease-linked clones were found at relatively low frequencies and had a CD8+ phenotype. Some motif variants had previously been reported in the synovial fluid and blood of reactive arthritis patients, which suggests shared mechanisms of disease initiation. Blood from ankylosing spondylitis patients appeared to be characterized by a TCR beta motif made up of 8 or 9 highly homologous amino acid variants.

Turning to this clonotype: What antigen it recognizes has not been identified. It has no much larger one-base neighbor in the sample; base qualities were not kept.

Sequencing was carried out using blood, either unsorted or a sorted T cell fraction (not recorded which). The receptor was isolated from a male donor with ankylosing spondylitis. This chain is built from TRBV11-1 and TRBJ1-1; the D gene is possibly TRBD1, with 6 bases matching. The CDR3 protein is CASSLAPRGNTEAFF. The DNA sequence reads TGTGCCAGCAGCCTGGCCCCCAGGGGAAACACTGAAGCTTTCTTT.